This is a list of T cell receptor beta chains from one sample in a study of cytomegalovirus exposure and HLA in healthy donors. Sequencing was performed with immunoSEQ multiplex PCR; in TCRdb, only in-frame clones are kept and a portion is missing. The sample yields about 110,000 clones, 77% seen once. The sequenced sample consisted of PBMCs. The receptors derive from a male donor in good health and CMV-seronegative. Both conserved end residues are part of each CDR3. D genes are given only for firm matches. Some rows have no size entry. The others give once, few or many, or a class for an expanded clone.

DNA	CDR3	J	D	V	size
TGTGCCAGCAGCCGCGGGACTAGCGGGAGTGATGAGCAGTTCTTC	CASSRGTSGSDEQFF	TRBJ2-1	TRBD2	TRBV28	once
TGTGCCAGCAGTTTGGCGTCTAGCGGGGCCTACGAGCAGTACTTC	CASSLASSGAYEQYF	TRBJ2-7	TRBD2	TRBV28	-
TGTGCCAGCAGCTTAGCCGGGACTAGAGACGAGCAGTACTTC	CASSLAGTRDEQYF	TRBJ2-7	TRBD2	TRBV7-9	few
TGTGCCAGCAATAGCCGGGTTGCGAACACCGGGGAGCTGTTTTTT	CASNSRVANTGELFF	TRBJ2-2	-	TRBV9	-
TGCGCCAGCAGCTTGGATAGCGGGAGTATGACAGATACGCAGTATTTT	CASSLDSGSMTDTQYF	TRBJ2-3	TRBD2	TRBV5-1	-
TGTGCCAGACAAGGGACAGGGAACTATGGCTACACCTTC	CARQGTGNYGYTF	TRBJ1-2	TRBD1	TRBV2	once
TGCAGCGTTGAAGGGTGGACTAGCGGGATCACAGATACGCAGTATTTT	CSVEGWTSGITDTQYF	TRBJ2-3	TRBD2	TRBV29-1	-
TGTGCCAGCAGCTCACCCCCGACTAGCGGCCAAGAGACCCAGTACTTC	CASSSPPTSGQETQYF	TRBJ2-5	TRBD2	TRBV5-4	-
TGTGCCAGCAGCTTAATCCCGGGACTAGTGTCCTACAATGAGCAGTTCTTC	CASSLIPGLVSYNEQFF	TRBJ2-1	TRBD2	TRBV7-2	-
TGTGCCAGCAGCCTAAAGGCCCTACCGAGGGATACGCAGTATTTT	CASSLKALPRDTQYF	TRBJ2-3	-	TRBV5-6	-
TGTGCCAGCAGTTACGTAACCGGGACACGCGAGCAGTACTTC	CASSYVTGTREQYF	TRBJ2-7	-	TRBV6-5	-
TGTGCCAGCAGTGAATCGCGCGGGAGGGGAATTTCAGATACGCAGTATTTT	CASSESRGRGISDTQYF	TRBJ2-3	TRBD2	TRBV6-1	-
TGCAGCGTTGAAACGGGTGAGCAGTTCTTC	CSVETGEQFF	TRBJ2-1	-	TRBV29-1	-
TGTGCCAGCAGCGCTTTCCGGGACAGGGGTGTCGAGCAGTACTTC	CASSAFRDRGVEQYF	TRBJ2-7	TRBD1	TRBV9	once
TGTGCCAGCTCATCTGACCAAGAGACCCAGTACTTC	CASSSDQETQYF	TRBJ2-5	-	TRBV18	-
TGTGCCAGTAGCCCCGGGACAGGGGCTTTTGGCTACACCTTC	CASSPGTGAFGYTF	TRBJ1-2	TRBD1	TRBV19	-
TGTGCCAGCAGTTGGGCTAGCGGGAGCTGCGGGCAGTTCTTC	CASSWASGSCGQFF	TRBJ2-1	TRBD2	TRBV27	once
TGCGCCAGCAGCTCGCCGAGACTAGCGGGGGTGCAAAAAACCGGGGAGCTGTTTTTT	CASSSPRLAGVQKTGELFF	TRBJ2-2	TRBD2	TRBV5-1	once
TGTGCCAGCAGCTCACACAGGAACACTGAAGCTTTCTTT	CASSSHRNTEAFF	TRBJ1-1	-	TRBV7-7	once
TGTGCCAGCAGTGTCGACAGAAGCTATGGCTACACCTTC	CASSVDRSYGYTF	TRBJ1-2	-	TRBV27	few
TGTGCCAGCAGCTTGCCGCTAGCGGGAGCCCCAGAGACCCAGTACTTC	CASSLPLAGAPETQYF	TRBJ2-5	TRBD2	TRBV5-4	once
TGCAGCGTTGGGCGGCAGGGGCCCTACAATGAGCAGTTCTTC	CSVGRQGPYNEQFF	TRBJ2-1	-	TRBV29-1	-
TGTGCCTGGAGTGAGCGGGAGCTGTTTTTT	CAWSERELFF	TRBJ2-2	-	TRBV30	few
TGTGCCAGTAGTTACGAACTGACCCAGTACTTC	CASSYELTQYF	TRBJ2-5	-	TRBV19	once
TGTGCCAGCACCCAAGGGACAGACGACACAGATACGCAGTATTTT	CASTQGTDDTDTQYF	TRBJ2-3	TRBD1	TRBV2	once
TGTGCCAGCAGCTTAGCGTGGGGTGACGGGGAGGCCCAGTACTTC	CASSLAWGDGEAQYF	TRBJ2-5	-	TRBV7-9	-
TGTGCCAGCAGTTTACAGGGGGCGATACCCCTAGGGGATGGCTACACCTTC	CASSLQGAIPLGDGYTF	TRBJ1-2	TRBD1	TRBV28	once
TGTGCCAGCAGCCCCGGGACACACTACGAGCAGTACTTC	CASSPGTHYEQYF	TRBJ2-7	-	TRBV11-3	-
TGTGCCAGCAGCTTATCGGGGACTTTCGCCCCCTACAATGAGCAGTTCTTC	CASSLSGTFAPYNEQFF	TRBJ2-1	-	TRBV7-3	-
TGTGCCTGCTCTAGCGGGACGCACGAGCAGTACTTC	CACSSGTHEQYF	TRBJ2-7	TRBD2	TRBV30	-
TGCGCCAGCAGCCAAGAGCCTAGCGGGAGGGTTACGCAGTATTTT	CASSQEPSGRVTQYF	TRBJ2-3	TRBD2	TRBV4-1	few
TGTGCCAGCAGTCCGGGGACTAGTCAAAAGCAGTACTTC	CASSPGTSQKQYF	TRBJ2-7	TRBD2	TRBV27	-
TGCGCCAGCAGCCTGGGGACAGGGATTTGGACAGATACGCAGTATTTT	CASSLGTGIWTDTQYF	TRBJ2-3	TRBD1	TRBV5-1	-
TGCGCCAGCAGCCCGGGGACTAGCGACTACACAGATACGCAGTATTTT	CASSPGTSDYTDTQYF	TRBJ2-3	TRBD2	TRBV5-1	once
TGTGCCAGCAGTGACGGGTCGGGAGGGAACAATGAGCAGTTCTTC	CASSDGSGGNNEQFF	TRBJ2-1	TRBD2	TRBV6-4	-
TGTGCCAGTACCAAACTGGGACAGTGGGATGGCTACACCTTC	CASTKLGQWDGYTF	TRBJ1-2	TRBD1	TRBV19	few
TGTGCCAGCAGCCTTAGCGGGAGGGCTGACAACAATGAGCAGTTCTTC	CASSLSGRADNNEQFF	TRBJ2-1	TRBD2	TRBV7-9	-
TGTGCCAGCAGTAACGACAGGGCGGACTGGGGCATTCAGTACTTC	CASSNDRADWGIQYF	TRBJ2-4	TRBD1	TRBV6-8	-
TGTGCCTGGAGTCTTCGTACAGGACAGGGTCAGAACACTGAAGCTTTCTTT	CAWSLRTGQGQNTEAFF	TRBJ1-1	TRBD1	TRBV30	-
TGTGCCAGCAGCTTCTCTAGCGGGGTCTCGGCCGAGCAGTTCTTC	CASSFSSGVSAEQFF	TRBJ2-1	TRBD2	TRBV11-2	-
TGTGCCAGCAGTTACTTGCGGGGGCCCTACGAGCAGTACTTC	CASSYLRGPYEQYF	TRBJ2-7	-	TRBV6-5	-
TGTGCCATCAGTGAGTCCCTAGCATCCCCAGATACGCAGTATTTT	CAISESLASPDTQYF	TRBJ2-3	-	TRBV10-3	-
TGTGCCTGGAGTGGACAGGGTTTTGTAGCTTTCTTT	CAWSGQGFVAFF	TRBJ1-1	TRBD1	TRBV30	once
TGTGCCAGTAGTGACGAGGCAGGGCGAATCAATCAGCCCCAGCATTTT	CASSDEAGRINQPQHF	TRBJ1-5	-	TRBV19	-
TGTGCCAGCAGTGATTCTCTAGCGGGAGTGTCTGGGGCCAACGTCCTGACTTTC	CASSDSLAGVSGANVLTF	TRBJ2-6	TRBD2	TRBV6-1	-
TGCAGCGTCCAAGGGGGGGGCCTCGGCTACACCTTC	CSVQGGGLGYTF	TRBJ1-2	-	TRBV29-1	-
TGTGCCAGTAGTCTCCGGGGAGACTATGGCTACACCTTC	CASSLRGDYGYTF	TRBJ1-2	-	TRBV19	-
TGCAGCGTTGAATCCCCTAGCGGACACTACAATGAGCAGTTCTTC	CSVESPSGHYNEQFF	TRBJ2-1	TRBD2	TRBV29-1	once
TGTGCCAGCAGCTTCTGGCGTAGTCAGGCGGACAGCTCCTACGAGCAGTACTTC	CASSFWRSQADSSYEQYF	TRBJ2-7	-	TRBV5-6	-
TGTGCCAGCAGTCCCCCGGACAGGGACCGCACAGATACGCAGTATTTT	CASSPPDRDRTDTQYF	TRBJ2-3	TRBD1	TRBV27	once
TGTGCCAGCAGTTACGAAGGACTTTATGGCTACACCTTC	CASSYEGLYGYTF	TRBJ1-2	-	TRBV6-5	once
TGTGCCAGCAGTCGACAGGGGGTTGGAAACACCATATATTTT	CASSRQGVGNTIYF	TRBJ1-3	TRBD1	TRBV6-5	-
TGTGCCAGTAGTAAAGCGGGAGGGCCCGGGGAGCTGTTTTTT	CASSKAGGPGELFF	TRBJ2-2	TRBD2	TRBV19	-
TGTGCCAGCAGCCTCACTAGCGGGACGACCTACAATGAGCAGTTCTTC	CASSLTSGTTYNEQFF	TRBJ2-1	TRBD2	TRBV6-6	few
TGTGCCACCAGCAGAGATCGGTTTGGGACTAGTGTGCGTGAGCAGTACTTC	CATSRDRFGTSVREQYF	TRBJ2-7	TRBD2	TRBV15	-
TGCGCCAGCAGCCCCACCCTGGGCAGTCACACTGAAGCTTTCTTT	CASSPTLGSHTEAFF	TRBJ1-1	-	TRBV5-1	once
TGTGCCAGCAGTGATCAAAGGGGAACCACTGAAGCTTTCTTT	CASSDQRGTTEAFF	TRBJ1-1	-	TRBV6-1	-